This entry lists 20 T cell receptor beta chains sequenced from one sample in a study of T cell changes during pregnancy in multiple sclerosis. The protocol was immunoSEQ multiplex PCR, while the TCRdb copy is restricted to in-frame clones and leaves out a portion. The sample yields roughly 56,000 clones, approximately 85% seen once. The sample in question was peripheral blood, obtained in the first trimester of pregnancy. The receptor set was obtained from a female donor with multiple sclerosis, enrolled in a pregnancy study.

The chain recombines TRBV28 with TRBJ1-3; unclear D gene. With 3 bases removed from V and 0 bases from J, the gap between germline ends came to 15 bases. The germline gives CDR1 MDHEN, CDR2 SYDVKM. The CDR3 has 17 amino acids. The CDR3 spells CASSLTWEQSSGNTIYF. The CDR3 bases are TGTGCCAGCAGTTTGACCTGGGAGCAGAGCTCTGGAAACACCATATATTTT.

The chain employs TRBV2 and TRBJ1-1, with D uncertain. The CDR3 contains 14 residues. Germline V gene sequence: CDR1 SNHLY, CDR2 FYNNEI. With 8 bases removed from V and 0 bases from J, the gap between germline ends came to 13 bases. The CDR3 here is CASVFAGLNTEAFF. The CDR3 nucleotides are TGTGCCAGCGTTTTTGCAGGCCTGAACACTGAAGCTTTCTTT.

The chain is built from TRBV5-1 and TRBJ2-7; 8 positions match TRBD1. Unmatched junction bases numbered 9, after V lost 7 bases and J lost 3 bases. The length of the CDR3 is 14 residues. CDR1 and CDR2 from the germline V gene are SGHRS and YFSETQ. DNA of the CDR3: TGCGCCAGCGCCCTCGACAGGGGTTTCTACGAGCAGTACTTC. Its translation: CASALDRGFYEQYF.

The chain joins TRBV19 to TRBJ2-2; a possible D gene is TRBD2 (5 bases). CDR1 and CDR2 from the germline V gene are LNHDA and SQIVND (reference sequence). The V end was cut by 10 bases, the J end by 8 bases, with 23 bases between. The length of the CDR3 is 15 residues. The chain's CDR3 is CATQDPRSGVGELFF. DNA of the CDR3: TGTGCCACTCAGGACCCGCGGAGCGGAGTTGGGGAGCTGTTTTTT.

In nucleotides, the CDR3 is TGTGCCAGTAGTATGGGCAGGACAGCCGCACGCGGCTACACCTTC. Translation gives CASSMGRTAARGYTF. The gene calls are TRBV19 and TRBJ1-2; D is perhaps TRBD1 (6 bases). The CDR3 contains 15 residues. CDR1 is LNHDA and CDR2 is SQIVND in the germline V gene (reference sequence). The ends were cut back, 3 bases at V and 8 bases at J, with 19 bases in the middle.

The genes are TRBV5-1 and TRBJ1-1, with 10 bases that match TRBD1. V lost 2 bases and J lost 7; bases outside the gene matches: 8. The CDR3 extends over 15 amino acids. Germline V lookup: CDR1 SGHRS, CDR2 YFSETQ. The CDR3 protein is CASSFTGTGVNEAFF. CDR3 sequence (DNA): TGCGCCAGCAGCTTCACCGGGACAGGGGTAAATGAAGCTTTCTTT.

The rearrangement joins TRBV2 to TRBJ1-1; no clear D. From germline, CDR1 is SNHLY and CDR2 FYNNEI. The CDR3 extends over 14 amino acids. V was clipped by 6 bases and J by 6 bases, with 17 bases between them. This CDR3 is CASRSGWQTSEAFF. The DNA of the CDR3 is TGTGCCAGCAGGAGCGGGTGGCAGACTTCTGAAGCTTTCTTT.

CDR3 in amino acids: CASSSWGTSSYEQYF. The CDR3 nucleotides read TGTGCCAGCAGCTCGTGGGGGACTTCTTCCTACGAGCAGTACTTC. V is TRBV7-9 and J is TRBJ2-7; tentatively, D is TRBD2 (6 bases). The CDR3 length is 15 residues. Germline-derived CDR1 and CDR2 are SEHNR and FQNEAQ (reference sequence). Trimming shortened V by 4 bases and J by 1 base, and 14 bases separated the two germline ends.

The chain combines TRBV2 with TRBJ2-5; 8 bases align to TRBD1. CDR1 SNHLY and CDR2 FYNNEI come from the germline V gene. CDR3 length equals 13 residues. V was pared by 4 bases and J by 5 bases, with 3 bases of the junction left unmatched. Here the CDR3 DNA reads TGTGCCAGCAGTGTCTACAGGGGGGAGACCCAGTACTTC. Protein product: CASSVYRGETQYF.

This sequence joins TRBV4-2 and TRBJ1-5, with 10 positions matching TRBD1. This CDR3 is built from 19 residues. The V gene's germline CDR1 is LGHNA and CDR2 YNFKEQ. V shed 0 bases, J shed 2 bases, and the junction held 10 bases outside the gene matches. The CDR3 coding sequence is TGTGCCAGCAGCCAAGAAAGACAGGGGGCTAAGGGGGGCAATCAGCCCCAGCATTTT. Its protein product is CASSQERQGAKGGNQPQHF.

The chain has TRBV2 and TRBJ2-7, with D maybe TRBD2 (5 bases). Trimming left V 4 bases short and J 2 bases short, with 12 bases between. The CDR3 loop spans 14 amino acids. The germline CDR1 and CDR2 sequences are SNHLY and FYNNEI. The CDR3 sequence is CASSVGSGTYEQYF. The CDR3 region has the DNA TGTGCCAGCAGTGTAGGAAGCGGCACCTACGAGCAGTACTTC. Variable domain in full (rest from reference TRBV2 and TRBJ2-7): EPEVTQTPSHQVTQMGQEVILRCVPISNHLYFYWYRQILGQKVEFLVSFYNNEISEKSEIFDDQFSVERPDGSNFTLKIRSTKLEDSAMYFCASSVGSGTYEQYFGPGTRLTVT.

V usage is TRBV28 and J usage is TRBJ2-2, with 8 bases aligning to TRBD1. CDR3 length equals 15 residues. Germline-derived CDR1 and CDR2 are MDHEN and SYDVKM. Unmatched junction bases numbered 10, after V lost 6 bases and J lost 7 bases. The CDR3 DNA is TGTGCCAGCAGACCAGGACAGGGCCACAACGGGGAGCTGTTTTTT. Amino acids: CASRPGQGHNGELFF. Combining the CDR3 with reference TRBV28 and TRBJ2-2 gives the whole variable domain DVKVTQSSRYLVKRTGEKVFLECVQDMDHENMFWYRQDPGLGLRLIYFSYDVKMKEKGDIPEGYSVSREKKERFSLILESASTNQTSMYLCASRPGQGHNGELFFGEGSRLTVL.

The chain links TRBV7-2 to TRBJ1-1, with 7 bases lining up with TRBD1. In germline, CDR1 is SGHTA, CDR2 FQGNSA. V was clipped by 1 base and J by 10 bases; unmatched bases: 9. The CDR3 is 14 residues long. The DNA of the CDR3 is TGTGCCAGCAGCTTAGAGGGGCGGCAGGGGGGAGCTTTCTTT. Its translation: CASSLEGRQGGAFF.

V gene TRBV11-2 combines with J gene TRBJ2-4, with 10 positions matching TRBD2. V was clipped by 1 base and J by 0 bases; unmatched bases: 0. From germline, CDR1 is SGHAT and CDR2 FQNNGV. The CDR3 length is 16 residues. The CDR3 protein is CASSLASGRAKNIQYF. The CDR3 bases are TGTGCCAGCAGCTTAGCTAGCGGGAGAGCCAAAAACATTCAGTACTTC.

V and J are TRBV21-1 and TRBJ2-5; the table names TRBD2, a call not compared with the DNA. TRBV21-1 is classified as a pseudogene. The CDR3 totals 15 residues. CDR3 protein: CASSTKPSRRWTQYF. The CDR3 DNA reads as TGTGCCAGCAGCACTAAACCGTCAAGGCGGTGGACCCAGTACTTC.

The rearrangement joins TRBV28 to TRBJ1-4; 7 bases are a match to TRBD1. The V and J ends lost 7 bases and 7 bases, in that order; junction bases with no gene match: 6. CDR1 MDHEN and CDR2 SYDVKM come from the germline V gene. This CDR3 is 13 amino acids long. CDR3 DNA: TGTGCCAGCACCATGACAGGGTTTGAAAAACTGTTTTTT. Its translation is CASTMTGFEKLFF. The entire variable domain, with the rest obtained from reference TRBV28 and TRBJ1-4, is as follows: DVKVTQSSRYLVKRTGEKVFLECVQDMDHENMFWYRQDPGLGLRLIYFSYDVKMKEKGDIPEGYSVSREKKERFSLILESASTNQTSMYLCASTMTGFEKLFFGSGTQLSVL.

The chain recombines TRBV25-1 with TRBJ2-1; TRBD1 matches at 9 bases. CDR1 MGHDK and CDR2 SYGVNS come from the germline V gene. The CDR3 totals 16 residues. Unmatched junction bases numbered 9, after V lost 0 bases and J lost 9 bases. The CDR3 protein is CASSEYGWTGVGEQFF. As DNA, the CDR3 is TGTGCCAGCAGTGAATATGGCTGGACAGGGGTGGGTGAGCAGTTCTTC.

The chain uses TRBV6-4 and TRBJ2-3, with D possibly being TRBD2 (6 bases). This CDR3 contains 16 residues. Trimming stripped 2 bases from V and 2 bases from J, with 14 bases between. Germline V gene sequence: CDR1 MRHNA, CDR2 SNTAGT. CDR3 DNA: TGTGCCAGCAGTGACCCGGAGGAGGGAGCCACAGATACGCAGTATTTT. Protein sequence: CASSDPEEGATDTQYF.

V gene TRBV4-1 combines with J gene TRBJ2-1; D is possibly TRBD2 (6 bases). The ends were cut back, 1 base at V and 5 bases at J, with 12 bases in the middle. Germline V lookup: CDR1 MGHRA, CDR2 YSYEKL. The CDR3 has 15 residues. This CDR3 reads CASSQVLGRNNEQFF. In DNA form, the CDR3 reads TGCGCCAGCAGCCAAGTTCTAGGGAGGAACAATGAGCAGTTCTTC.

The chain carries TRBV7-7 and TRBJ2-7, with 7 positions matching TRBD1. The CDR3 spans 13 residues. The germline gives CDR1 SSHAT, CDR2 FNYEAQ (reference sequence). The junction had 3 bases not matched to a gene; V was cut back by 5 bases and J by 2 bases. The CDR3, as DNA: TGTGCCAGCAGCAGGGACAGAACCTACGAGCAGTACTTC. Amino acid sequence: CASSRDRTYEQYF.